One sample yielded the 18 T cell receptor beta chains listed below, sequenced in a study of T cell repertoires in cytomegalovirus infection. TCRdb analysed the reads with MiXCR anew, one entry per CDR3 protein. The sample shows about 450,000 distinct CDR3 sequences, 30% to 40% of them seen only once. Sequencing input: PBMCs. These receptor sequences come from a human donor in good health (CMV status not recorded). Some clones in this sample may be carry-over from other donors' samples.

The genes are TRBV12-3 or TRBV12-4 and TRBJ2-7; no reliable D call. Trimming removed 7 bases from V and 0 bases from J, with 7 bases in between. CDR3 size: 12 residues. As DNA, the CDR3 is TGTGCCAGCAAGGGCCTCTCCTACGAGCAGTACTTC. Encoded protein: CASKGLSYEQYF.

Details on this clonotype: A much larger clonotype is one base distant, so this may be a read error. This chain connects TRBV7-2 to TRBJ2-7; D may be TRBD1 (6 bases). The CDR3 runs 16 residues. The germline gives CDR1 SGHTA, CDR2 FQGNSA. Here the CDR3 reads CASSSYSYRAGDEQCF. CDR3 coding DNA: TGTGCCAGCAGCTCCTACTCATACAGGGCTGGGGACGAGCAGTGCTTC.

This clonotype showed up just once. The chain links TRBV19 to TRBJ1-5; D unclear. This CDR3 comprises 15 residues. Germline CDR1 LNHDA, CDR2 SQIVND (reference sequence). Trimming left V 1 base short and J 0 bases short, with 7 bases between. In DNA, the CDR3 is TGTGCCAGTAGTATAGGGCAGTTTAGCAATCAGCCCCAGCATTTT. This sequence encodes CASSIGQFSNQPQHF. The complete variable domain, with remaining parts taken from reference TRBV19 and TRBJ1-5, reads DGGITQSPKYLFRKEGQNVTLSCEQNLNHDAMYWYRQDPGQGLRLIYYSQIVNDFQKGDIAEGYSVSREKKESFPLTVTSAQKNPTAFYLCASSIGQFSNQPQHFGDGTRLSIL.

This rearrangement joins TRBV7-9 to TRBJ2-4; D uncertain. Trimming left V 0 bases short and J 0 bases short, with 6 bases between. The CDR3 totals 15 residues. Germline CDR1 and CDR2: SEHNR and FQNEAQ (reference sequence). The CDR3 spells CASSLAILAKNIQYF. The CDR3 DNA reads TGTGCCAGCAGCTTAGCGATACTAGCCAAAAACATTCAGTACTTC.

This clonotype has ten or more counts. The chain joins TRBV7-2 to TRBJ2-7, with 8 bases that match TRBD1. The V segment lost 3 bases and the J segment 3 bases; nucleotides outside the gene matches: 7. Germline-derived CDR1 and CDR2 are SGHTA and FQGNSA. The CDR3 runs 15 residues. The CDR3 DNA reads as TGTGCCAGCAGCTTTACCGGGACAGGAGGCTACGAGCAGTACTTC. Its translation is CASSFTGTGGYEQYF. Based on the CDR3 plus reference TRBV7-2 and TRBJ2-7, the full variable domain is GAGVSQSPSNKVTEKGKDVELRCDPISGHTALYWYRQSLGQGLEFLIYFQGNSAPDKSGLPSDRFSAERTGGSVSTLTIQRTQQEDSAVYLCASSFTGTGGYEQYFGPGTRLTVT.

The chain recombines TRBV7-9 with TRBJ1-6, with D unclear. This CDR3 has 14 residues. Germline-derived CDR1 and CDR2 are SEHNR and FQNEAQ (reference sequence). V shed 4 bases and J shed 2 bases, with 6 bases lying between them. The CDR3 nucleotides read TGTGCCAGCAGCTCGGCGACCTATAATTCACCCCTCCACTTT. Translated, it gives CASSSATYNSPLHF.

This clonotype showed up many times. The chain couples TRBV7-3 to TRBJ1-1; TRBD1 matches at 8 bases. This CDR3 is built from 12 residues. The V and J ends lost 4 bases and 6 bases, in that order; junction bases with no gene match: 1. Germline assignment: CDR1 SGHTA and CDR2 FQGTGA. For the CDR3, the DNA is TGTGCCAGCAGCTCAGGGGGCGCTGAAGCTTTCTTT. This sequence encodes CASSSGGAEAFF.

This clonotype came up many times. The chain recombines TRBV6-1 with TRBJ2-1; D gene ambiguous. This CDR3 has 13 residues. The germline V and J ends were trimmed by 6 bases and 10 bases, with 16 bases remaining between them. Germline CDR1 reads MNHNS; CDR2 reads SASEGT. CDR3 bases: TGTGCCAGCAGACCTTTGGGAACCTCCGAGCAGTTCTTC. It yields the protein CASRPLGTSEQFF.

The genes are TRBV5-6 and TRBJ2-5, with TRBD2 matching over 7 bases. CDR1 is SGHDT and CDR2 is YYEEEE in the germline V gene. The CDR3 is 13 amino acids. Trimming removed 2 bases from V and 9 bases from J; junction bases left unmatched: 7. The CDR3 loop is CASSLPHSGAQYF. The CDR3 region has the DNA TGTGCCAGCAGCTTACCCCACAGCGGGGCCCAGTACTTC.

The chain joins TRBV25-1 to TRBJ2-5; D not resolved. Looked up from germline, CDR1 is MGHDK and CDR2 is SYGVNS. This CDR3 spans 14 amino acids. Deletions cut 1 base from V and 1 base from J, with 7 bases between. In DNA form, the CDR3 reads TGTGCCAGCAGTGAATCGCGACCCCAAGAGACCCAGTACTTC. It encodes CASSESRPQETQYF.

Many counts were recorded for this clonotype. The J gene is TRBJ2-3, the V gene TRBV7-2; D perhaps matches TRBD2 (6 bases). CDR1 is SGHTA, CDR2 FQGNSA, per germline. This CDR3 contains 14 residues. V lost 4 bases and J lost 6, with 14 bases in between. The CDR3 DNA is TGTGCCAGCAGCTCGCCGGGTCGGGGGGATACGCAGTATTTT. It yields the protein CASSSPGRGDTQYF.

Here the CDR3 reads CASSLPGPAAGNTIYF. The CDR3 bases are TGTGCCAGCAGCCTACCTGGACCGGCTGCTGGAAACACCATATATTTT. The chain is built from TRBV5-6 and TRBJ1-3; no firm D call. The V and J ends lost 4 bases and 2 bases respectively, with 16 bases between them. This CDR3 is 16 amino acids long. CDR1 and CDR2 from the germline V gene are SGHDT and YYEEEE.

This clonotype came up once. The chain employs TRBV6-5 and TRBJ2-5, with D possibly being TRBD2 (5 bases). This CDR3 is 16 amino acids long. V lost 8 bases and J 5 bases, leaving 24 bases between the germline ends. From germline, CDR1 is MNHEY and CDR2 SVGAGI. This CDR3 is CASQPDSAGLPETQYF. The CDR3 bases are TGTGCCAGCCAACCGGATAGCGCCGGCCTCCCGGAGACCCAGTACTTC.

A note on this clonotype: A junction boundary mismatches the germline segment, possibly from a read error. The CDR3 region has the DNA TGTGCCAGCAGCCGTGGGGTCTACAAGGAGCAGTTCTTC. Amino acid sequence: CASSRGVYKEQFF. This chain joins TRBV7-4 and TRBJ2-1, with no clear D. The length of the CDR3 is 13 residues. Germline V gives CDR1 SGHVT, CDR2 SQSDAQ.

The chain combines TRBV2 with TRBJ2-3, with 12 bases aligning to TRBD2. The V and J ends lost 5 bases and 2 bases, in that order; junction bases with no gene match: 8. Looked up from germline, CDR1 is SNHLY and CDR2 is FYNNEI. The CDR3 is 17 residues long. The DNA of the CDR3 is TGTGCCAGCAGTCCTACGACTAGCGGGGGAACCACAGATACGCAGTATTTT. Encoded protein: CASSPTTSGGTTDTQYF.

The table lists this clonotype with a count of one. The V and J genes are TRBV11-2 and TRBJ2-2; 8 bases match TRBD1. The CDR3 covers 15 residues. Germline CDR1 is SGHAT and CDR2 is FQNNGV. Trimming removed 9 bases from V and 7 bases from J; junction bases left unmatched: 13. The CDR3 DNA follows: TGTGCCAGAAGCCTCCGGGACAGGTTCGGCGGGGAGCTGTTTTTT. Protein sequence: CARSLRDRFGGELFF.

There are a few counts of this clonotype. The chain carries TRBV6-5 and TRBJ2-6; tentatively, D is TRBD1 (6 bases). The germline V gene has CDR1 MNHEY and CDR2 SVGAGI. The CDR3 sequence is 20 residues long. V lost 5 bases, J lost 0 bases, and 23 bases lay in between. DNA for the CDR3: TGTGCCAGCAGTCGAACTCTCAGACAGGCAACCAACTCTGGGGCCAACGTCCTGACTTTC. Translated, it gives CASSRTLRQATNSGANVLTF.

This clonotype was seen more than once but under ten times. CDR3 nucleotides: TGTGCCAGCAGCCGACAGGGGGGTACCTACGAGCAGTACTTC. Translating it yields CASSRQGGTYEQYF. The chain carries TRBV6-2 or TRBV6-3 and TRBJ2-7; TRBD1 aligns across 9 bases. The CDR3 sequence is 14 residues long. The germline CDR1 and CDR2 sequences are MNHEY and SVGEGT. V gave up 6 bases and J gave up 2 bases; unmatched junction bases: 5.